The subject of this entry is one T cell receptor beta chain. The data belong to a study of control samples from healthy donors and cancer patients. Here immunoSEQ multiplex PCR was the method, and the copy in TCRdb shows in-frame clones only, minus some. The profile shows 120,000 or so clones, more than 75% of them singletons. The sample consisted of blood. This receptor was identified in a man in his 60s in good health.

CDR3 sequence reads: CASGASGGHTEAFF. In DNA, the CDR3 is TGTGCTAGTGGTGCCTCAGGGGGGCACACTGAAGCTTTCTTT. The chain combines TRBV12-5 with TRBJ1-1; 7 nucleotides match TRBD1. The germline CDR1 and CDR2 sequences are LGHNT and FRNRAP. The CDR3 has 14 amino acids. The ends lost 5 bases at V and 3 bases at J; junction bases unmatched: 6.